This TCR beta chain originates from a study of cytomegalovirus exposure and HLA in healthy donors. Trimming shortened V by 2 bases and J by 4 bases, and 8 bases separated the two germline ends. This CDR3 is 13 amino acids long. The germline V gene has CDR1 MNHNS and CDR2 SASEGT. The PCR had 60 Vbeta and 13 Jbeta primers. The protocol was immunoSEQ multiplex PCR, while the TCRdb copy is restricted to in-frame clones and leaves out a portion. The table lists some 78,000 clones, more than 65% of them singletons, with 11% in the top ten. The sample taken for sequencing was PBMCs. This chain joins TRBV6-1 and TRBJ1-1, with D perhaps matching TRBD1 (5 bases). This TCR was sampled from a middle-aged woman in good health and CMV-seropositive. DNA for the CDR3: TGTGCCAGCAGTGAATGGGGGGTCACTGAAGCTTTCTTT. This sequence encodes CASSEWGVTEAFF.